Listed below are T cell receptor beta chains from one sample, sequenced in a study of identical twins. Via MiXCR, TCRdb re-called the 5' RACE reads, giving one row per CDR3 protein. The table has some 570,000 distinct CDR3 sequences, more than 20% seen once; the top ten hold approximately 0.48%. The data also belong to a second study, concerning yellow fever vaccine responses in identical twins.

Sequencing was carried out using CD4+ T cells sorted from blood. The receptor set was obtained from a woman aged 18-29 years in good health. Each CDR3 is given with its conserved first and last residue. A D gene is named only where the DNA matches it firmly. The size entry is marked missing in some rows and otherwise reads once, few, many or a size class.

cdr3_nt cdr3_aa v_call d_call j_call clone_size
TGTGCCAGCACCAAAACGGACAGGGGGCCCTACGAGCAGTACTTC CASTKTDRGPYEQYF TRBV28 TRBD1 TRBJ2-7 few
TGTGCCAGCAGTTACACCGGGGCAGGGCCGGGAGAGACCCAGTACTTC CASSYTGAGPGETQYF TRBV6-5 NA TRBJ2-5 few
TGCAGTGCTCCACTACTTAGCGGGAGAGGTACAGATACGCAGTATTTT CSAPLLSGRGTDTQYF TRBV20-1 TRBD2 TRBJ2-3 NA
TGTGCCAGCAGCCGGACAGGGGGCCTGGCCGGGGAGCTGTTTTTT CASSRTGGLAGELFF TRBV3-1 TRBD1 TRBJ2-2 few
TGTGCCAGCAGCTTCGCCGGGACTAAGCCCTACGAGCAGTACTTC CASSFAGTKPYEQYF TRBV3-1 TRBD2 TRBJ2-7 NA
TGTGCCAGCAGTGAAACTCAGACCTATAATTCACCCCTCCACTTT CASSETQTYNSPLHF TRBV2 NA TRBJ1-6 NA
TGTGCCAGCAGTCGACACGCTGAAGCTTTCTTT CASSRHAEAFF TRBV25-1 NA TRBJ1-1 NA
TGTGCCAGCAGTTTTGGGGCAGGGGGAATCCGCAACTATGGCTACACCTTC CASSFGAGGIRNYGYTF TRBV27 TRBD1 TRBJ1-2 few
TGTGCCAGCACCCAATCGGTCCACGGCTACACCTTC CASTQSVHGYTF TRBV28 NA TRBJ1-2 few
TGCAGTGCTAGAGATGGGACAGCCAACACTGAAGCTTTCTTT CSARDGTANTEAFF TRBV20-1 TRBD1 TRBJ1-1 few
TGTGCCAGCAGCTTTTTATCGGGCTACACCTTC CASSFLSGYTF TRBV7-9 NA TRBJ1-2 NA
TGTGCCAGCTCGCGGTCAGCGGTTCGCACAGATACGCAGTATTTT CASSRSAVRTDTQYF TRBV9 NA TRBJ2-3 few
TGTGCCATCAGTGGGCCTAGCGGAACCACTGGAGGGAGCGAGCAGTACTTC CAISGPSGTTGGSEQYF TRBV10-3 TRBD2 TRBJ2-7 few
TGTGCCAGCGCCCCCAGAGAGGGCTACGGCGGGGAGCTGTTTTTT CASAPREGYGGELFF TRBV7-9 NA TRBJ2-2 few
TGTGCCAGCAGGACAGGGGGCATCGATGAGCAGTTCTTC CASRTGGIDEQFF TRBV27 TRBD1 TRBJ2-1 NA
TGTGCCACCAGTGATTTCATCGATGAGCAGTTCTTC CATSDFIDEQFF TRBV24-1 NA TRBJ2-1 NA
TGTGCCAGCAGCGAAGACGGGACAGCTAATGAAAAACTGTTTTTT CASSEDGTANEKLFF TRBV7-9 TRBD1 TRBJ1-4 NA